This T cell receptor beta chain was identified during a study of blood T cell repertoires in COVID-19. Overall study: Spain, Italy and the United States supplied samples that represented acute and convalescent COVID-19. Sources were T cells, B-cell-depleted T cells, or PBMCs; the material itself was cDNA or gDNA.

The CDR3 is 16 residues long. Germline-derived CDR1 and CDR2 are SGHAT and FQNNGV. V trimming: 1 base; J trimming: 4 bases; junction bases outside the gene matches: 4. How the authors handled the data: Reference gene primer amplification gave estimated nucleated cell counts. The method was immunoSEQ multiplex PCR; TCRdb's version includes in-frame clones alone and lacks a portion of them. Clone size and V and J calls were adopted from that table, with D and trimming inferred from the DNA. The table includes 170,000 or so clones, roughly nine tenths detected once. The chain joins TRBV11-2 to TRBJ2-2, with 9 bases identical to TRBD2. The sequence was obtained from a man younger than 30 who had recovered from COVID-19. The sample was peripheral blood. In DNA, the CDR3 is TGTGCCAGCAGCTTAGGGCTAGCGGGATTCACCGGGGAGCTGTTTTTT. Translation gives CASSLGLAGFTGELFF.